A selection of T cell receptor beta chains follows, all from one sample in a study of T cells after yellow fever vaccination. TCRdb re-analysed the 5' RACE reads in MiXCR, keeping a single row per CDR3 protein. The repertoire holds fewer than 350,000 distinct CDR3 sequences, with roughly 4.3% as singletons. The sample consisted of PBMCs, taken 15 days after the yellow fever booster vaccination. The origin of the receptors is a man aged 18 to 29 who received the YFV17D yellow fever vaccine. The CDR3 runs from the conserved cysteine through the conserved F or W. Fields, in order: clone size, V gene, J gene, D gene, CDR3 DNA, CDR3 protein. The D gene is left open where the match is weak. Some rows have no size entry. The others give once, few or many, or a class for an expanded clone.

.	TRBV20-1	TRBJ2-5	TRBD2	TGCAGTGCTAGAAAACCTAGCGGGGGAGACTATCAAGAGACCCAGTACTTC	CSARKPSGGDYQETQYF
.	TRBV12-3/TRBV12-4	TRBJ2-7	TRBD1	TGTGCCAGCCCAGGGGGCAGGGGGTACGAGCAGTACTTC	CASPGGRGYEQYF
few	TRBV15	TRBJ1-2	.	TGTGCCACCAGCAGAGAGAGGATGGGGGGCTATGGCTACACCTTC	CATSRERMGGYGYTF
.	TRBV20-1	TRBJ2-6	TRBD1	TGCAGTGCTAGAGATCGAATCGGGACAGGGTCCTCTGGGGCCAACGTCCTGACTTTC	CSARDRIGTGSSGANVLTF
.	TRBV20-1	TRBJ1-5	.	TGCAGTGCTCCCGAGAGCAATCAGCCCCAGCATTTT	CSAPESNQPQHF
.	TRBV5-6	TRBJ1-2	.	TGTGCCAGCAGCTTGGATAGGGGCTACACCTTC	CASSLDRGYTF
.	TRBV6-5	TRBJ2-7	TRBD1	TGTGCCAGCAGTTACTCGACAGGGCGGTACGAGCAGTACTTC	CASSYSTGRYEQYF
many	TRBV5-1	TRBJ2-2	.	TGCGCCAGCAGCTTGGAAGCGTCCACCGGGGAGCTGTTTTTT	CASSLEASTGELFF
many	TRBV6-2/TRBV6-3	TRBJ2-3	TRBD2	TGTGCCAGCAGTTACCCCCAGACTAGCGGGGGGGCAGATACGCAGTATTTT	CASSYPQTSGGADTQYF
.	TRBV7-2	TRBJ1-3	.	TGTGCCAGCAGCTTAGGTCCCCGGGGCGAAAACACCATATATTTT	CASSLGPRGENTIYF
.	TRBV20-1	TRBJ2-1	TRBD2	TGCAGTGCTAGAATATCGGGACTAGGTTCTTACAATGAGCAGTTCTTC	CSARISGLGSYNEQFF
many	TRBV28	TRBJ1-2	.	TGTGCCACCCGGGGCATAGTCAACTATGGCTACACCTTC	CATRGIVNYGYTF
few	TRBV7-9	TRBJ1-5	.	TGTGCCAGCAGCTCCCTAACGGGGAATCAGCCCCAGCATTTT	CASSSLTGNQPQHF
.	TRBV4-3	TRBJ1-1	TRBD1	TGCGCCAGCAGCTTGGGGACAGCTAGGAACACTGAAGCTTTCTTT	CASSLGTARNTEAFF
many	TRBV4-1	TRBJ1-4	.	TGCGCCAGCAGCTCCATCGCTAATGAAAAACTGTTTTTT	CASSSIANEKLFF
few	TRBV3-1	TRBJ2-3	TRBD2	TGTGCCAGCAGCACGACTAGCGGGGGACGAGATACGCAGTATTTT	CASSTTSGGRDTQYF
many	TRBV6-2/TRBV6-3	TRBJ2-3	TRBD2	TGTGCCAGCAGTTACCTTCCGCTAGCGGGGAGCACAGATACGCAGTATTTT	CASSYLPLAGSTDTQYF
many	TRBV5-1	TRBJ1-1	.	TGCGCCAGCAGCTATCGGCAAAACACTGAAGCTTTCTTT	CASSYRQNTEAFF
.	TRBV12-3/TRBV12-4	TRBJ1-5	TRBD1	TGTGCCAGCAGTTTGGGACAGGGAGATTATAGCAATCTGCCCCAGCATTTT	CASSLGQGDYSNLPQHF
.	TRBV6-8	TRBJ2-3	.	TGTGCCAGCACCTACGGACCTCCCACGAGGTTT	CASTYGPPTRF
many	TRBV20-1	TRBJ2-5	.	TGCAGTGCTAGGGGGAAAGAGACCCAGTACTTC	CSARGKETQYF
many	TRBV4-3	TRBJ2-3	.	TGCGCCAGCAGCCAAGTGCTCCTAGAGGGCACAGATACGCAGTATTTT	CASSQVLLEGTDTQYF
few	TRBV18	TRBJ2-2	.	TGTGCCAGCTCACCGAGTTCGGGTGTCGGGGAGCTGTTTTTT	CASSPSSGVGELFF
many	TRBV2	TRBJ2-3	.	TGTGCCAGCAGTGACCCAGATACGCAGTATTTT	CASSDPDTQYF
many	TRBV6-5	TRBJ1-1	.	TGTGCCAGCAGTTACTCTAATGGCGGGGAAGCTTTCTTT	CASSYSNGGEAFF
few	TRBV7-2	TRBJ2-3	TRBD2	TGTGCCAGCAGCTCACCCGGGACTAGCATAAATACGCAGTATTTT	CASSSPGTSINTQYF
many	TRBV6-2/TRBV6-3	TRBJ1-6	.	TGTGCCAGCAGTTCGACCATCAGGGTAATTGCTTCACCCCTCCACTTT	CASSSTIRVIASPLHF
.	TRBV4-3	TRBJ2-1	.	TGCGCCAGCAGCCAAAAAGTTGTGAGCTCCTACAATGAGCAGTTCTTC	CASSQKVVSSYNEQFF
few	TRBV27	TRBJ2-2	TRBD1	TGTGCCAGCAGTTTTGACAGGGGGGTTTCCACCGGGGAGCTGTTTTTT	CASSFDRGVSTGELFF
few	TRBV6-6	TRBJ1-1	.	TGTGCCAGCAAGGTAGGGTCCGACACTGAAGCTTTCTTT	CASKVGSDTEAFF
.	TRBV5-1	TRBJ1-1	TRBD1	TGCGCCAGCAGCTTGGCTCTGGGACAGGGGAACACTGAAGCTTTCTTT	CASSLALGQGNTEAFF
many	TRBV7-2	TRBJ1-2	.	TGTGCCAGCAGCCCTCTTACAGGGCGACCTATCGGTGGCTACACCTTC	CASSPLTGRPIGGYTF
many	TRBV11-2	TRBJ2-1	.	TGTGCCAGCAGCCTCAGAGGGGGGGCCAAGAATGAGCAGTTCTTC	CASSLRGGAKNEQFF
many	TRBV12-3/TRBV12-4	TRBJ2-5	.	TGTGCCAGCTCTTCTCAGGGATGGGAGACCCAGTACTTC	CASSSQGWETQYF
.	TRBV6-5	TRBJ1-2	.	TGTGCCAGCAGTTACGGGGGATTCTATGGCTACACCTTC	CASSYGGFYGYTF
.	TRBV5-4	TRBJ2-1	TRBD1	TGTGCCAGCAGCTTGGGACAGGGGAGGACGGTGGATGAGCAGTTCTTC	CASSLGQGRTVDEQFF
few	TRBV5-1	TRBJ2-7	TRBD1	TGCGCCAGCAGCTTGGGACAGGGGTCATCCCCCCCCGGCGAGCAGTACTTC	CASSLGQGSSPPGEQYF
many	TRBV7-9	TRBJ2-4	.	TGTGCCAGCAGCTTATTGTCAGTCCAAAACATTCAGTACTTC	CASSLLSVQNIQYF
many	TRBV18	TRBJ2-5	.	TGTGCCAGCTCACCACCGGGGCCTCGGGGCGAAGAGACCCAGTACTTC	CASSPPGPRGEETQYF
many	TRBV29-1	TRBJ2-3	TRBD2	TGCAGCGTTGGCGGGGGACTCACAGATACGCAGTATTTT	CSVGGGLTDTQYF
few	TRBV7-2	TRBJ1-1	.	TGTGCCAGCAGCTTAGAAATGTGGGACAACCTGGGCACTGAAGCTTTCTTT	CASSLEMWDNLGTEAFF
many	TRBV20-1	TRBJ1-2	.	TGCAGTGCTATCGGTCCGGGAGGCTACACCTTC	CSAIGPGGYTF
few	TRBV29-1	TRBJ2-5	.	TGCAGCGTTGAAGATCAGGGATACCAGTACTTC	CSVEDQGYQYF
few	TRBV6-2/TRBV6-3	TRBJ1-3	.	TGTGCCAGCAGTTACCCGACGGCGAGGGGAGGTCGGTTTTCTGGAAACACCATATATTTT	CASSYPTARGGRFSGNTIYF
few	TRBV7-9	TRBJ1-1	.	TGTGCCAGCAGCCCTTTCGGAGGGGGCACTGAAGCTTTCTTT	CASSPFGGGTEAFF
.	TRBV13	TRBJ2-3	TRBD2	TGTGCCAGCAGCTTAGCGGCTAGCGGGGGTCCAGATACGCAGTATTTT	CASSLAASGGPDTQYF
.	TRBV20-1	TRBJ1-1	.	TGCAGTGCTAGATTTATCGGACGGTTGAACACTGAAGCTTTCTTT	CSARFIGRLNTEAFF
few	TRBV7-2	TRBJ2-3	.	TGTGCCAGCGGTCCACGCGACACAGATACGCAGTATTTT	CASGPRDTDTQYF
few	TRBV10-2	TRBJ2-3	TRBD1	TGCGCCAGCAGTGAGCAGGGGGACAGGGGACAGTATTTT	CASSEQGDRGQYF
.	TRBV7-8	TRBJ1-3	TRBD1	TGTGCCAGCAGCTTAGCGGTCTGGACAGGGTCCGGAAACACCATATATTTT	CASSLAVWTGSGNTIYF
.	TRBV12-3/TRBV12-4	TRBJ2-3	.	TGTGCCAGCACTTGGGGTCGGAGCACAGATACGCAGTATTTT	CASTWGRSTDTQYF
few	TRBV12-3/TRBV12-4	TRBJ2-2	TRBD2	TGTGCCAGCAGTTTAGGACTAGCGGGGGCCGGGGAGCTGTTTTTT	CASSLGLAGAGELFF
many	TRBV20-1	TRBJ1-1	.	TGCAGTGCTTATAACACAGGGACCACTGAAGCTTTCTTT	CSAYNTGTTEAFF